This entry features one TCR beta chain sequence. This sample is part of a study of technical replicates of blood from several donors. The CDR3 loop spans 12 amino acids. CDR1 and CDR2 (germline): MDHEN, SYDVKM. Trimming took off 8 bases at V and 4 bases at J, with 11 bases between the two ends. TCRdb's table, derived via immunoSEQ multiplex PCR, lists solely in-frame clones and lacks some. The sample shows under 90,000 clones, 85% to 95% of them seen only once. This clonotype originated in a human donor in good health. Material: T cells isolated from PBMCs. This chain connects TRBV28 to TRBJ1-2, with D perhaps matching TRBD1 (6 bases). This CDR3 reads CASGEGGYGYTF. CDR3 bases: TGTGCCAGCGGAGAAGGGGGCTATGGCTACACCTTC.